This note documents a single TCR beta chain sequence. CDR3 length: 15 residues. In germline, CDR1 is WNHNN, CDR2 SYGVQD (reference sequence). J lost 1 base, V lost 4 bases, and 2 bases had no gene match. This specimen comes from a study of shared clonotypes between healthy human individuals. Some clones are missing from TCRdb's copy, which holds only in-frame ones; the method was immunoSEQ multiplex PCR. In the table there are roughly 2.4 million clones, nearly 97% of which are singletons. The sequenced material came from naive CD4+ T cells sorted from blood. Subset here: CD45RA+ positively selected. The clonotype originates from a man aged 18 to 35 in good health. The rearrangement uses TRBV10-1 and TRBJ2-3; TRBD2 matches at 10 bases. In DNA form, the CDR3 reads TGCGCCAGCAGTGTAACTAGCGGGGGCACAGATACGCAGTATTTT. Encoded protein: CASSVTSGGTDTQYF.